In its sample, the clone carrying this T cell receptor (beta chain) was seen a few times. Its target is unknown. Mouse names are used for the genes. The read halts 3 residues ahead of the CDR3 end, with the missing end drawn from the germline J gene. These data are taken from a study of CD8+ T cells in alopecia areata. Study as a whole: Graft recipients were roughly 6-11-week-old female C3H/HeJ mice, and donor skin originated from approximately 6-12-month-old C3H/HeJ mice with spontaneous alopecia.

As the sequencing template, cDNA was produced by extracting RNA and reverse transcribing it. Method: immunoSEQ multiplex PCR; TCRdb's copy keeps in-frame clones and lacks some. The specimen has around 300,000 clones, none found just once. General study points: With patients, TCR sharing proved less clear than in mice, a difference possibly related to HLA. Scalp sequencing also captures normal skin's resident alphabeta T cells.

Researchers sorted pooled cutaneous lymph node cells on the basis of CD4, CD8alpha, NKG2D, NKG2ACE and other markers. V was trimmed by 0 bases and J by 0 bases, leaving 4 bases between them. The CDR3 extends over 15 amino acids. Looked up from germline, CDR1 is FNHDT and CDR2 is SITEND (reference sequence). The sample was CD4+ T cells sorted from a lymph node. V is TRBV19 and J is TRBJ1-6; D remains ambiguous. TRBJ1-6 falls under the ORF class, with uncertain function. The origin of this receptor is a C3H/HeJ mouse with alopecia areata. MHC haplotype of the mouse line: H2-k. The CDR3 protein is CASSIGFSYNSPLYF. Incomplete CDR3 DNA: TGTGCCAGCAGTATAGGGTTTTCCTATAATTCGCCC.